A selection of T cell receptor beta chains follows, all from one sample in a study of cytomegalovirus exposure and HLA in healthy donors. Sequenced by immunoSEQ multiplex PCR; TCRdb stores in-frame clones only, minus some. The sample has under 150,000 clones, roughly 9% seen once. Input material: PBMCs. All receptors come from a man younger than 45 in good health and CMV-seronegative. Both conserved end residues are part of each CDR3. The D gene is left open where the match is weak. Expanded clones get a size class; other rows say once, few or many, or leave the size out.

J gene	clone size	V gene	CDR3 length	D gene	CDR3 protein	CDR3 DNA
TRBJ2-7	.	TRBV7-2	15	TRBD1	CASSTQDRGRDEQYF	TGTGCCAGCAGCACCCAGGACAGGGGAAGGGACGAGCAGTACTTC
TRBJ1-1	few	TRBV27	14	.	CASTKGGMNTEAFF	TGTGCCAGCACCAAGGGGGGGATGAACACTGAAGCTTTCTTT
TRBJ2-2	.	TRBV9	17	TRBD1	CASGGTGDSANTGELFF	TGTGCCAGCGGAGGGACAGGGGATAGTGCCAACACCGGGGAGCTGTTTTTT
TRBJ2-7	.	TRBV28	15	TRBD2	CASSFSSGISYEQYF	TGTGCCAGCAGTTTTTCCAGCGGGATCTCCTACGAGCAGTACTTC
TRBJ1-4	.	TRBV19	15	TRBD1	CASSLSGTAYEKLFF	TGTGCCAGTAGTTTATCCGGGACAGCTTATGAAAAACTGTTTTTT
TRBJ1-2	few	TRBV7-9	14	.	CASSPQGLLYGYTF	TGTGCCAGCAGCCCCCAGGGACTACTCTATGGCTACACCTTC
TRBJ2-5	few	TRBV11-2	15	TRBD2	CASSFRLAEQETQYF	TGTGCCAGCAGCTTTAGACTAGCGGAACAAGAGACCCAGTACTTC
TRBJ1-2	.	TRBV6-1	13	.	CASSEGAGYGYTF	TGTGCCAGCAGTGAAGGGGCAGGATATGGCTACACCTTC
TRBJ2-7	.	TRBV2	13	.	CASSPTRNYEQYF	TGTGCCAGCAGTCCTACTAGAAACTACGAGCAGTACTTC
TRBJ2-7	few	TRBV5-6	12	.	CASSFREYEQYF	TGTGCCAGCAGCTTTCGCGAGTACGAGCAGTACTTC
TRBJ2-7	.	TRBV27	14	.	CASSLHRGGNEQYF	TGTGCCAGCAGTTTGCACAGGGGGGGAAACGAGCAGTACTTC
TRBJ2-7	few	TRBV5-4	16	TRBD2	CASSPGLAGGSYEQYF	TGTGCCAGCAGCCCAGGACTAGCGGGGGGCTCCTACGAGCAGTACTTC
TRBJ2-3	few	TRBV25-1	14	.	CASSVGASTDTQYF	TGTGCCAGCAGTGTGGGAGCTAGCACAGATACGCAGTATTTT
TRBJ1-6	.	TRBV2	16	.	CASRRRDSLYNSPLHF	TGTGCCAGCCGGCGCCGTGACAGCTTATATAATTCACCCCTCCACTTT
TRBJ2-3	.	TRBV7-2	18	TRBD2	CASSFRSSGGASTDTQYF	TGTGCCAGCAGCTTTCGTAGCAGCGGGGGGGCAAGCACAGATACGCAGTATTTT
TRBJ2-5	.	TRBV1	17	.	CTSSQDPRAGDQETQYF	TGCACCAGCAGCCAAGATCCTCGAGCGGGGGACCAAGAGACCCAGTACTTC
TRBJ2-5	few	TRBV2	15	.	CASSADRFNQETQYF	TGTGCCAGCAGTGCCGACAGGTTTAACCAAGAGACCCAGTACTTC
TRBJ1-4	.	TRBV19	13	.	CASSRQPREKLFF	TGTGCCAGTAGTAGGCAGCCTAGAGAAAAACTGTTTTTT
TRBJ1-4	few	TRBV5-1	16	TRBD1	CASKPQPGQGGLKLFF	TGCGCCAGCAAACCCCAGCCGGGACAGGGCGGTCTAAAACTGTTTTTT
TRBJ2-5	few	TRBV7-9	15	.	CASSPLQFSQETQYF	TGTGCCAGCAGCCCTCTACAGTTTTCCCAAGAGACCCAGTACTTC
TRBJ2-3	.	TRBV25-1	14	.	CASSEWGLPDTQYF	TGTGCCAGCAGTGAATGGGGGCTCCCAGATACGCAGTATTTT
TRBJ1-1	.	TRBV30	15	.	CAWAPTPSSIRGAFF	TGTGCCTGGGCTCCGACCCCCTCTAGTATCCGGGGAGCTTTCTTT
TRBJ1-5	few	TRBV5-8	16	.	CASSPFLEGGNQPQHF	TGTGCCAGCAGCCCCTTTCTGGAGGGTGGCAATCAGCCCCAGCATTTT
TRBJ1-2	.	TRBV18	16	TRBD1	CASSLSPPTGAYGYTF	TGTGCCAGCTCCCTCAGCCCTCCTACAGGGGCTTATGGCTACACCTTC
TRBJ1-2	.	TRBV28	15	TRBD1	CASSFGTGGNYGYTF	TGTGCCAGCAGTTTTGGGACAGGGGGCAACTATGGCTACACCTTC
TRBJ2-2	few	TRBV5-1	15	TRBD2	CASSSGGSNTGELFF	TGCGCCAGCAGCTCCGGGGGGTCGAACACCGGGGAGCTGTTTTTT
TRBJ2-7	few	TRBV5-1	15	TRBD1	CASFDFGTGIYEQYF	TGCGCCAGCTTCGATTTCGGGACAGGGATCTACGAGCAGTACTTC
TRBJ1-3	.	TRBV5-5	16	TRBD1	CASSLGGTGPGNTIYF	TGTGCCAGCAGCTTGGGTGGGACAGGACCCGGAAACACCATATATTTT
TRBJ1-5	.	TRBV28	15	.	CASSLRVGYGQPQHF	TGTGCCAGCAGTCTCAGGGTGGGTTACGGTCAGCCCCAGCATTTT
TRBJ2-5	few	TRBV6-1	18	TRBD1	CASSDQDRGYRGKETQYF	TGTGCCAGCAGTGACCAGGACAGGGGCTACCGGGGGAAAGAGACCCAGTACTTC
TRBJ1-6	few	TRBV6-5	13	TRBD1	CASRRQGNSPLHF	TGTGCCAGCAGAAGACAGGGCAATTCACCCCTCCACTTT
TRBJ2-2	.	TRBV18	16	TRBD1	CASSPPGTGGTGELFF	TGTGCCAGCTCACCACCGGGGACAGGGGGCACCGGGGAGCTGTTTTTT
TRBJ2-7	.	TRBV29-1	12	.	CSVEEVSYEQYF	TGCAGCGTTGAGGAGGTTTCCTACGAGCAGTACTTC
TRBJ1-5	few	TRBV30	16	.	CACSGDDRIPNQPQHF	TGTGCCTGCTCCGGAGATGATAGGATCCCCAATCAGCCCCAGCATTTT
TRBJ2-1	few	TRBV18	18	TRBD2	CASSPIIRTSGTRGEQFF	TGTGCCAGCTCCCCCATAATACGAACTAGCGGGACTAGGGGTGAGCAGTTCTTC
TRBJ2-5	few	TRBV5-1	14	.	CASSSRVNGETQYF	TGCGCCAGCAGCTCCAGGGTGAACGGGGAGACCCAGTACTTC
TRBJ2-1	.	TRBV5-6	13	.	CASGVRENNEQFF	TGTGCCAGCGGGGTACGGGAGAACAATGAGCAGTTCTTC
TRBJ1-5	.	TRBV6-5	15	TRBD1	CASSRGQGKNQPQHF	TGTGCCAGCAGTAGGGGACAGGGTAAAAATCAGCCCCAGCATTTT
TRBJ2-5	.	TRBV5-6	12	.	CASSLGEETQYF	TGTGCCAGCAGCTTGGGGGAGGAGACCCAGTACTTC
TRBJ2-5	few	TRBV6-6	16	.	CASALVQAPWGETQYF	TGTGCCAGCGCCTTAGTACAGGCCCCCTGGGGAGAGACCCAGTACTTC
TRBJ1-3	few	TRBV9	15	.	CASSGAGAPGNTIYF	TGTGCCAGCAGCGGGGCAGGGGCGCCTGGAAACACCATATATTTT
TRBJ2-1	few	TRBV9	17	TRBD2	CASSVGLAGRSYNEQFF	TGTGCCAGCAGCGTTGGACTAGCGGGGCGCTCCTACAATGAGCAGTTCTTC
TRBJ2-1	few	TRBV6-1	14	.	CASSVGGANNEQFF	TGTGCCAGCAGTGTAGGAGGGGCCAACAATGAGCAGTTCTTC
TRBJ1-6	.	TRBV15	16	.	CATSRHRGGLNSPLHF	TGTGCCACCAGCAGACATCGGGGGGGGCTGAATTCACCCCTCCACTTT
TRBJ2-2	few	TRBV5-1	16	.	CASSLAGADRDGELFF	TGCGCCAGCAGCTTGGCGGGAGCGGATAGAGACGGGGAGCTGTTTTTT
TRBJ2-7	.	TRBV5-1	13	TRBD1	CASSLDRGYEQYF	TGCGCCAGCAGCTTAGACAGGGGGTACGAGCAGTACTTC
TRBJ1-4	few	TRBV28	17	.	CASSPGHLIQTNEKLFF	TGTGCCAGCAGTCCCGGACACCTGATACAAACTAATGAAAAACTGTTTTTT
TRBJ2-7	.	TRBV7-9	11	.	CASSYTYEQYF	TGTGCCAGCAGCTATACCTACGAGCAGTACTTC